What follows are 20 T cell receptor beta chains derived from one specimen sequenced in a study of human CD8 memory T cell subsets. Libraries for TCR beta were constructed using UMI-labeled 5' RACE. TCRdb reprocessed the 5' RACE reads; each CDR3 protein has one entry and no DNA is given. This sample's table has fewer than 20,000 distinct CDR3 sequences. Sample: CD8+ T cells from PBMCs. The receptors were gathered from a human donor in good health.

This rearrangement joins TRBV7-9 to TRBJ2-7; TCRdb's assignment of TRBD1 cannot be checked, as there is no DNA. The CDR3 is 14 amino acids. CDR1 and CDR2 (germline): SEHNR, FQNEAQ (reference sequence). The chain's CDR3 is CASDGGHSSYEQYF.

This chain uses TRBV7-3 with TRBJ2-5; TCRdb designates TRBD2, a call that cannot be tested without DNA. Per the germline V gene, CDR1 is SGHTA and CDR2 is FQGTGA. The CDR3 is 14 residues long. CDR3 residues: CASSSPADPETQYF.

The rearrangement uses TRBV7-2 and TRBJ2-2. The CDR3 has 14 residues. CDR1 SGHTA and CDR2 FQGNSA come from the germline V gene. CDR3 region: CASSLDSVGRELFF.

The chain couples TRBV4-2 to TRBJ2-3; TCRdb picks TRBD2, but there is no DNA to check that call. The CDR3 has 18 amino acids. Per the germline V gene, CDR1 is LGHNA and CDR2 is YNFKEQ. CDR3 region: CASSQDETSGGELDTQYF.

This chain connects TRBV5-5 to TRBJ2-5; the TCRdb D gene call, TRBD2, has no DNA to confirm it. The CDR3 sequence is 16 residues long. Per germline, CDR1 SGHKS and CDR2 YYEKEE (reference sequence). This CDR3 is CASSPPSGALGETQYF. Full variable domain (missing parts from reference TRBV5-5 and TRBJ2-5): DAGVTQSPTHLIKTRGQQVTLRCSPISGHKSVSWYQQVLGQGPQFIFQYYEKEERGRGNFPDRFSARQFPNYSSELNVNALLLGDSALYLCASSPPSGALGETQYFGPGTRLLVL.

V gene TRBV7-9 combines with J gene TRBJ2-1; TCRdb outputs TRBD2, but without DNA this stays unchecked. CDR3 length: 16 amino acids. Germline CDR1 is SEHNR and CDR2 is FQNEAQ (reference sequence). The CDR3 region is CASSSPLAGDHNEQFF. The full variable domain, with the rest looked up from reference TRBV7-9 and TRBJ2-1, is DTGVSQNPRHKITKRGQNVTFRCDPISEHNRLYWYRQTLGQGPEFLTYFQNEAQLEKSRLLSDRFSAERPKGSFSTLEIQRTEQGDSAMYLCASSSPLAGDHNEQFFGPGTRLTVL.

The CDR3 sequence is CASSPPDSRINEKLFF. V usage is TRBV7-9 and J usage is TRBJ1-4; TCRdb lists TRBD1, though no DNA is available to test this call. This CDR3 is 16 amino acids long. From germline, CDR1 is SEHNR and CDR2 FQNEAQ (reference sequence). Filled out from reference TRBV7-9 and TRBJ1-4, the complete variable domain reads DTGVSQNPRHKITKRGQNVTFRCDPISEHNRLYWYRQTLGQGPEFLTYFQNEAQLEKSRLLSDRFSAERPKGSFSTLEIQRTEQGDSAMYLCASSPPDSRINEKLFFGSGTQLSVL.

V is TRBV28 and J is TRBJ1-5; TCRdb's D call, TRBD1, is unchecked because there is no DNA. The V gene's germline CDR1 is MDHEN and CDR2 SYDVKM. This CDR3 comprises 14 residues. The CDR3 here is CASSIPSLYQPQHF.

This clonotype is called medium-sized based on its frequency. CDR3 residues: CASSQGAGGTYNEQFF. This sequence joins TRBV4-1 and TRBJ2-1; absent DNA, TCRdb's TRBD1 call cannot be checked. Germline V gene data show CDR1 as MGHRA and CDR2 as YSYEKL. This CDR3 has 16 residues.

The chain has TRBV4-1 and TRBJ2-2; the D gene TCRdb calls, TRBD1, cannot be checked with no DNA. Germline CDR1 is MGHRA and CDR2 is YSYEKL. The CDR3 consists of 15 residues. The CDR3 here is CASSQRDINTGELFF.

CDR3: CASSSLRGSGANVLTF. The chain uses TRBV28 and TRBJ2-6. The CDR3 spans 16 residues. CDR1 and CDR2 (germline): MDHEN, SYDVKM.

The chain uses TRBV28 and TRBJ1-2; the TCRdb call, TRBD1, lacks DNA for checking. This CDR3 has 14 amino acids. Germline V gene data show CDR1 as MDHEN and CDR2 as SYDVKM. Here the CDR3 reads CASSLAGLYYGYTF.

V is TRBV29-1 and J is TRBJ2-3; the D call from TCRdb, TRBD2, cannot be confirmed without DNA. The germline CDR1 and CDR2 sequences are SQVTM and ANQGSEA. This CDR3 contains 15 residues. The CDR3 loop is CSVEKAGEYTDTQYF.

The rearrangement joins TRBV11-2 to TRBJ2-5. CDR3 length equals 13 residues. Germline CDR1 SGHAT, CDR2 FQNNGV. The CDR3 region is CASSFRHQETQYF.

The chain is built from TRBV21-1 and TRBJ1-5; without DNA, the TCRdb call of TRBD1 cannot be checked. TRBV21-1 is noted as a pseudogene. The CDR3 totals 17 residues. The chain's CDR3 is CASSILWDRAFNQPQHF.

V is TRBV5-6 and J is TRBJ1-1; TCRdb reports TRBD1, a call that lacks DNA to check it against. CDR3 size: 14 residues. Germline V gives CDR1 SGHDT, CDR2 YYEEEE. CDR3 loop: CASSVSQGRAEAFF.

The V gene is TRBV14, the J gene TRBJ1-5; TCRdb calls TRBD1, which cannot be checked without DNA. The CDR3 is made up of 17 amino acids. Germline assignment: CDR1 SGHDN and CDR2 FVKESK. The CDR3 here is CASSQGRGSGSNQPQHF. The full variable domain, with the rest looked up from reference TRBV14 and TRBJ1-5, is EAGVTQFPSHSVIEKGQTVTLRCDPISGHDNLYWYRRVMGKEIKFLLHFVKESKQDESGMPNNRFLAERTGGTYSTLKVQPAELEDSGVYFCASSQGRGSGSNQPQHFGDGTRLSIL.

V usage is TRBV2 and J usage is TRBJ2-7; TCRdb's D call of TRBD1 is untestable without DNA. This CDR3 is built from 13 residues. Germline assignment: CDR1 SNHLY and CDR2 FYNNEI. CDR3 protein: CASSDRAYYEQYF.

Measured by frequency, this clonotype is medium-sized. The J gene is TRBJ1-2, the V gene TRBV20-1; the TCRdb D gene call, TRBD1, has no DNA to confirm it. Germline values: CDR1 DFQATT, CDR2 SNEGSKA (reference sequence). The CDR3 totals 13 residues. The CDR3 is CSASSGIDYGYTF.

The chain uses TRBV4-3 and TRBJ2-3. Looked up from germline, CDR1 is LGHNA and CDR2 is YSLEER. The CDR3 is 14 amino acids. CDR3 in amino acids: CASSQDPRTDTQYF.